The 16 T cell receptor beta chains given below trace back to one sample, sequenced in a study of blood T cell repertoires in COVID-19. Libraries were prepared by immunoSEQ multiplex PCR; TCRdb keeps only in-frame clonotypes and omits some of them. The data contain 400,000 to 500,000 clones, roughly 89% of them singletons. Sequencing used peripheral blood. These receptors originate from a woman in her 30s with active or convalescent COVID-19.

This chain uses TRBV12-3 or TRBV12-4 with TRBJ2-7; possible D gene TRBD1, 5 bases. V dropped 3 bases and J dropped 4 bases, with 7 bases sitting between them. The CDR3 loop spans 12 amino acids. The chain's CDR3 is CASSFSGYEQYF. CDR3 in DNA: TGTGCCAGCAGTTTTTCAGGGTACGAGCAGTACTTC.

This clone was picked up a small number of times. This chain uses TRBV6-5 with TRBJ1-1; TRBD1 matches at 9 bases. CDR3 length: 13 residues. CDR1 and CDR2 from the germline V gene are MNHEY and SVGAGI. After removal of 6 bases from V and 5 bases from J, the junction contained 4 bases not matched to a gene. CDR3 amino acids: CASSGQGRTEAFF. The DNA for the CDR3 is TGTGCCAGCAGCGGACAGGGGCGAACTGAAGCTTTCTTT.

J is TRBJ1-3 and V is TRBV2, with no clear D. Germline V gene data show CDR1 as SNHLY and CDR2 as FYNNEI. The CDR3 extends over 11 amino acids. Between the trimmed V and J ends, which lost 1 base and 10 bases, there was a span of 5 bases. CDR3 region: CASSEVGTIYF. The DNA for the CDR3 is TGTGCCAGCAGTGAAGTCGGGACCATATATTTT.

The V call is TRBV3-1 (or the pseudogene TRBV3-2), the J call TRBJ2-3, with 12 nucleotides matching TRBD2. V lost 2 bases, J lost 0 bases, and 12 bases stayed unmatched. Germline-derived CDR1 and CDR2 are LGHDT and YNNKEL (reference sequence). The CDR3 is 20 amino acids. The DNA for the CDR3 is TGTGCCAGCAGCCAATCTAGCGGGGGGGCCGGGTGGTTTAGCACAGATACGCAGTATTTT. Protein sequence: CASSQSSGGAGWFSTDTQYF.

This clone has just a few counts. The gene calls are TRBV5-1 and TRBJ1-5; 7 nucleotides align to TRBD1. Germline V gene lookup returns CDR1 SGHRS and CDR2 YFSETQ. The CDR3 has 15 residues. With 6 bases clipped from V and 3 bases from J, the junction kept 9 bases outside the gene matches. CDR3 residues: CASKLRTGDNQPQHF. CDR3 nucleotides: TGCGCCAGCAAGCTTAGGACAGGTGACAATCAGCCCCAGCATTTT. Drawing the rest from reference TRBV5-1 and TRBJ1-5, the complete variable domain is KAGVTQTPRYLIKTRGQQVTLSCSPISGHRSVSWYQQTPGQGLQFLFEYFSETQRNKGNFPGRFSGRQFSNSRSEMNVSTLELGDSALYLCASKLRTGDNQPQHFGDGTRLSIL.

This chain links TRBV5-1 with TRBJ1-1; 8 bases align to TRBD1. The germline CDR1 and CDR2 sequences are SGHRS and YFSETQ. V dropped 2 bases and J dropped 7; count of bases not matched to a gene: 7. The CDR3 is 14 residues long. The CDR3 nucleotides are TGCGCCAGCAGCTTCGTGCAGGGGGCCGGTGAAGCTTTCTTT. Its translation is CASSFVQGAGEAFF. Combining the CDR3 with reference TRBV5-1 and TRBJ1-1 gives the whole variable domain KAGVTQTPRYLIKTRGQQVTLSCSPISGHRSVSWYQQTPGQGLQFLFEYFSETQRNKGNFPGRFSGRQFSNSRSEMNVSTLELGDSALYLCASSFVQGAGEAFFGQGTRLTVV.

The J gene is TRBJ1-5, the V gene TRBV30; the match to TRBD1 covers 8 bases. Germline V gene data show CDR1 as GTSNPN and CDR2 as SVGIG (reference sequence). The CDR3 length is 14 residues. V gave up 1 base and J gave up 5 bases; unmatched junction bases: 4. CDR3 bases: TGTGCCTGGAGTGGTAGGACAGGGTATCAGCCCCAGCATTTT. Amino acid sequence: CAWSGRTGYQPQHF.

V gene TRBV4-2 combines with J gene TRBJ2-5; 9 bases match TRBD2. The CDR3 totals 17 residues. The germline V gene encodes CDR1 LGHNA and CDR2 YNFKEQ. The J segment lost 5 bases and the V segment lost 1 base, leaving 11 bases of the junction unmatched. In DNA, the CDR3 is TGTGCCAGCAGCCAAGGTGCAGCGGGGGGCCCGCGGGAGACCCAGTACTTC. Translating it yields CASSQGAAGGPRETQYF.

The CDR3 reads CASSRQGFPEAFF. The CDR3 bases are TGTGCCAGCAGCAGGCAGGGGTTCCCTGAAGCTTTCTTT. The chain uses TRBV7-9 and TRBJ1-1, with a possible D match to TRBD1 (6 bases). Germline values: CDR1 SEHNR, CDR2 FQNEAQ (reference sequence). The CDR3 runs to 13 residues. V gave up 5 bases and J gave up 6 bases, with 13 bases separating them.

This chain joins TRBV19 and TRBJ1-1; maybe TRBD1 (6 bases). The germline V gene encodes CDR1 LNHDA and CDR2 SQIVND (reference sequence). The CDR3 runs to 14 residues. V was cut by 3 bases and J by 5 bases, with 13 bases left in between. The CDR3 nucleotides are TGTGCCAGTAGTATGGGGGCAGGGTGGACTGAAGCTTTCTTT. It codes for CASSMGAGWTEAFF. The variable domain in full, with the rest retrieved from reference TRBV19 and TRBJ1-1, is DGGITQSPKYLFRKEGQNVTLSCEQNLNHDAMYWYRQDPGQGLRLIYYSQIVNDFQKGDIAEGYSVSREKKESFPLTVTSAQKNPTAFYLCASSMGAGWTEAFFGQGTRLTVV.

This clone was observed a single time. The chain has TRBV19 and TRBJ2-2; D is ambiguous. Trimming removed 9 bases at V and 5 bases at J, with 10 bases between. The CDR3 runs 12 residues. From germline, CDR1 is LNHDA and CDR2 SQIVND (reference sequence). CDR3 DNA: TGTGCCAGCTTAGCTTTTACCGGGGAGCTGTTTTTT. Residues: CASLAFTGELFF.

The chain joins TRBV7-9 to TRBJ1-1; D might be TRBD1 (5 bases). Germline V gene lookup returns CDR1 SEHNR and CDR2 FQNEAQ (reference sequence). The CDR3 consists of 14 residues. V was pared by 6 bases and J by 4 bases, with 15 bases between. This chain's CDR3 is CASRDARQGTEAFF. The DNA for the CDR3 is TGTGCCAGCAGAGATGCGAGGCAGGGCACTGAAGCTTTCTTT.

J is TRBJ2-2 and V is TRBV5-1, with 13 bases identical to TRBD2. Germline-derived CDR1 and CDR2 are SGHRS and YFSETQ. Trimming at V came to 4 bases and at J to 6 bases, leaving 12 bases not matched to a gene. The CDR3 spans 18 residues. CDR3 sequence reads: CASSPRTSGRFSAGELFF. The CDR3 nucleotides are TGCGCCAGCAGCCCACGGACTAGCGGGAGATTTTCCGCCGGGGAGCTGTTTTTT.

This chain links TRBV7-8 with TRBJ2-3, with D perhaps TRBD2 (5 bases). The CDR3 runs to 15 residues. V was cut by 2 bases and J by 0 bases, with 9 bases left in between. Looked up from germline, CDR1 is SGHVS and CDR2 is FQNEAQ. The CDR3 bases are TGTGCCAGCAGCTTAAAACCGGGGAGCACAGATACGCAGTATTTT. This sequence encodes CASSLKPGSTDTQYF.

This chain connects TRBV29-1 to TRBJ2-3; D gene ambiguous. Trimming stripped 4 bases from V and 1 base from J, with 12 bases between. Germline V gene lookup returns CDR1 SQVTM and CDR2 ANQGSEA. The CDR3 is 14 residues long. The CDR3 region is CSVVIFRGTDTQYF. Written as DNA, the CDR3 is TGCAGCGTTGTGATTTTCCGCGGCACAGATACGCAGTATTTT.

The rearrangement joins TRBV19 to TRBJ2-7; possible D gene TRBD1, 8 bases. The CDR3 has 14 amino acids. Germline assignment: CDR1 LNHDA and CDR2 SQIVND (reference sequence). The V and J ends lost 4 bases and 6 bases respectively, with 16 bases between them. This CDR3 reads CASSKQGGLREQYF. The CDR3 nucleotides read TGTGCCAGTAGTAAACAGGGGGGGCTTCGCGAGCAGTACTTC.